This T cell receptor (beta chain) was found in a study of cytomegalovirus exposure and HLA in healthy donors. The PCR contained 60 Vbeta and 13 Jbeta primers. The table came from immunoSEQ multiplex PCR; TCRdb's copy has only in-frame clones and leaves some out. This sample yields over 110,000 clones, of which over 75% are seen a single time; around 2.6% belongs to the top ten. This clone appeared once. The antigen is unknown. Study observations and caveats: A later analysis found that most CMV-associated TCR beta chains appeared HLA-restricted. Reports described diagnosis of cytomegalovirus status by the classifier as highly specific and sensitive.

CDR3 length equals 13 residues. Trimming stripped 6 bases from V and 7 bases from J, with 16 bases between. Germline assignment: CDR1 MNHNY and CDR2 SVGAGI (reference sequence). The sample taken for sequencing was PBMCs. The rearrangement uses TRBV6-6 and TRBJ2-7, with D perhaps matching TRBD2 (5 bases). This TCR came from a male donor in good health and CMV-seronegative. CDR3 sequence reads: CASRTEGVGEQYF. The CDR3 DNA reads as TGTGCCAGCAGGACCGAGGGAGTCGGAGAGCAGTACTTC.